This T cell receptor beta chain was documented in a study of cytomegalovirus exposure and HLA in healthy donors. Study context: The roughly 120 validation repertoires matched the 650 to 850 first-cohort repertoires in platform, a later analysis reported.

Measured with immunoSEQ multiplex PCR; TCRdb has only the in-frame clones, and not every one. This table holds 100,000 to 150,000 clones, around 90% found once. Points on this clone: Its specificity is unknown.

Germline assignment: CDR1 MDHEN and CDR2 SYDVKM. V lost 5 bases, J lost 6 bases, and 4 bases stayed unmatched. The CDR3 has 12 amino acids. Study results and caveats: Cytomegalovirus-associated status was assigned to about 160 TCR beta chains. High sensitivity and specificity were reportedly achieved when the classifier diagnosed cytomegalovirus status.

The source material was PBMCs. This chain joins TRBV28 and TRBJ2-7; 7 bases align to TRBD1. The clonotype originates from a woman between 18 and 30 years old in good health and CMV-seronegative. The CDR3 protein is CASSRTGAEQYF. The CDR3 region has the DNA TGTGCCAGCAGTAGAACAGGGGCCGAGCAGTACTTC.